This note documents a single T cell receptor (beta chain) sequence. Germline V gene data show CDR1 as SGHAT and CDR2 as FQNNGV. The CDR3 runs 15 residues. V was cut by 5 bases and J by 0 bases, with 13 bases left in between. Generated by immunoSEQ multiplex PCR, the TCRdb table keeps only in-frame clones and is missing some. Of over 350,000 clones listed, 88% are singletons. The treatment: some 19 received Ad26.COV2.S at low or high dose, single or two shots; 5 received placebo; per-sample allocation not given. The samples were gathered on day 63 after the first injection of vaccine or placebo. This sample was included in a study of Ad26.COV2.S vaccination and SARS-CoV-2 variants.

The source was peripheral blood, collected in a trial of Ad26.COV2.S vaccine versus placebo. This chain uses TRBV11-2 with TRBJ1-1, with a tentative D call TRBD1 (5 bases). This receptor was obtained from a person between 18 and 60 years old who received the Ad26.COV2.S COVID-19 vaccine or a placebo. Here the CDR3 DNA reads TGTGCCAGCAGCCCTAGGGGACCAATGAACACTGAAGCTTTCTTT. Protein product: CASSPRGPMNTEAFF.